This TCR beta chain emerged from a study of T cell repertoires in ileal Crohn's disease. The CDR3 is made up of 18 amino acids. CDR1 is SGHRS and CDR2 is YFSETQ in the germline V gene. The junction had 14 bases not matched to a gene; V was cut back by 4 bases and J by 7 bases. With regard to this clone: Its antigen is currently unknown.

TCRdb keeps only in-frame clones here, not all; method: immunoSEQ multiplex PCR. The repertoire consists of about 18,000 clones, with roughly three quarters occurring once and the leading ten covering around 4%. Time point: inflamed ileum from the surgical specimen. General study results and limits: Active smokers at surgery had more clonal expansions than non-smokers.

The clonotype originates from an adult with Crohn's disease. Material for sequencing was ileal tissue. V usage is TRBV5-1 and J usage is TRBJ2-1; 13 bases agree with TRBD2. CDR3 sequence reads: CASSAGLAGAFLGNEQFF. CDR3 DNA sequence: TGCGCCAGCAGCGCCGGACTAGCGGGGGCTTTCCTGGGGAATGAGCAGTTCTTC.